These 32 T cell receptor beta chains came from one sample sequenced in a study of cytomegalovirus exposure and HLA in healthy donors. The PCR ran on 60 Vbeta and 13 Jbeta primers. The protocol was immunoSEQ multiplex PCR, while the TCRdb copy is restricted to in-frame clones and leaves out a portion. Its clone listing holds around 140,000 clones. Source material: PBMCs. These receptors originate from a woman in her thirties or forties in good health and CMV-seropositive.

V is TRBV7-9 and J is TRBJ2-5; 11 bases agree with TRBD2. Near its end, the DNA agrees better with TRBJ2-7, so the J call may be wrong. This CDR3 has 16 amino acids. Germline assignment: CDR1 SEHNR and CDR2 FQNEAQ (reference sequence). CDR3 residues: CASSGTSGRSSYEQYF. The CDR3 bases are TGTGCCAGCAGTGGGACTAGCGGTAGGAGCTCCTACGAGCAGTACTTC.

This sequence joins TRBV6-5 and TRBJ2-7; no definite D call. This CDR3 region has 13 residues. Germline CDR1 MNHEY, CDR2 SVGAGI. V was pared by 4 bases and J by 2 bases, with 9 bases between. The CDR3 nucleotides are TGTGCCAGCAGTTTCCTGGGCGCCTACGAGCAGTACTTC. This gives the protein CASSFLGAYEQYF.

V is TRBV10-3 and J is TRBJ1-1, with unresolved D. The CDR3 runs 15 residues. V lost 3 bases, J lost 0 bases, and 11 bases lay in between. Germline lookup yields CDR1 ENHRY and CDR2 SYGVKD. As DNA, the CDR3 is TGTGCCATCAGTGAAGAGAGAACCATGAACACTGAAGCTTTCTTT. Translating gives CAISEERTMNTEAFF.

The chain employs TRBV6-6 and TRBJ2-7; the match to TRBD2 covers 7 bases. Germline CDR1 and CDR2: MNHNY and SVGAGI (reference sequence). CDR3 length: 15 residues. Losses at the gene ends were 6 bases for V and 2 bases for J; bases not matched to a gene: 10. DNA for the CDR3: TGTGCCAGCAGCCCCTCCGGGACTACCCCCTACGAGCAGTACTTC. Protein product: CASSPSGTTPYEQYF.

The chain combines TRBV19 with TRBJ2-7, with 8 bases matching TRBD2. This CDR3 comprises 15 residues. Looked up from germline, CDR1 is LNHDA and CDR2 is SQIVND (reference sequence). V shed 0 bases, J shed 2 bases, and the junction held 3 bases outside the gene matches. DNA of the CDR3: TGTGCCAGTAGTATAGATCGGCGGGGGGCCTACGAGCAGTACTTC. It is translated as CASSIDRRGAYEQYF.

V gene TRBV6-4 combines with J gene TRBJ1-2; no reliable D call. V lost 6 bases and J 6 bases, leaving 17 bases between the germline ends. Per germline, CDR1 MRHNA and CDR2 SNTAGT. CDR3 size: 14 residues. This CDR3 is CASSLGPNGDGYTF. In DNA, the CDR3 is TGTGCCAGCAGCCTGGGCCCCAACGGCGATGGCTACACCTTC.

The CDR3 region is CASSEPLRAQYF. The CDR3 region has the DNA TGTGCCAGCAGCGAGCCTCTGAGAGCGCAGTATTTT. J is TRBJ2-3 and V is TRBV6-1; D is undetermined. V was shortened by 6 bases and J by 10 bases, with 14 bases between the two germline ends. From germline, CDR1 is MNHNS and CDR2 SASEGT. CDR3 length equals 12 residues.

The rearrangement links TRBV4-1 to TRBJ2-1, with TRBD1 identical over 10 bases. Germline CDR1 reads MGHRA; CDR2 reads YSYEKL. The CDR3 totals 17 residues. Trimming took 7 bases from V and 8 from J; bases not matched to a gene: 17. The CDR3 spells CASNENPRTGGRYEQFF. The CDR3 DNA follows: TGCGCCAGCAATGAAAACCCCCGGACAGGGGGTAGGTATGAGCAGTTCTTC.

The CDR3 DNA follows: TGTGCCAGCAGCGTTCAGACTAGCGGGATCTACGAGCAGTACTTC. It is translated as CASSVQTSGIYEQYF. V usage is TRBV9 and J usage is TRBJ2-7, with 11 bases identical to TRBD2. The germline V gene encodes CDR1 SGDLS and CDR2 YYNGEE. The CDR3 is 15 amino acids. The V gene end was trimmed by 2 bases and the J gene end by 3 bases; junction bases not matched to a gene: 4.

The chain recombines TRBV5-1 with TRBJ1-5; D is uncertain. Looked up from germline, CDR1 is SGHRS and CDR2 is YFSETQ. Trimming cost V 0 bases and J 4 bases, with 8 bases left between them. CDR3 size: 14 residues. CDR3 bases: TGCGCCAGCAGCTTGGATGCAGAAAATCAGCCCCAGCATTTT. This sequence encodes CASSLDAENQPQHF.

Remarks on this clone: One junction end disagrees with the germline gene, perhaps due to a read error. This chain joins TRBV19 and TRBJ1-5, with 8 positions matching TRBD1. Germline values: CDR1 LNHDA, CDR2 SQIVND (reference sequence). This CDR3 has 16 residues. This CDR3 reads CASRIDRGRFNQPQHF. CDR3 DNA sequence: TGTGCCAGTAGAATAGACAGGGGACGGTTCAATCAGCCCCAGCATTTT.

This rearrangement joins TRBV5-6 to TRBJ2-4, with unresolved D. V was shortened by 0 bases and J by 0 bases, with 13 bases between the two germline ends. The CDR3 is 17 residues long. Germline V gene data show CDR1 as SGHDT and CDR2 as YYEEEE. CDR3 in amino acids: CASSLGREDLAKNIQYF. The CDR3 DNA reads TGTGCCAGCAGCTTGGGCAGAGAGGATCTAGCCAAAAACATTCAGTACTTC. The whole variable domain, filled in from reference TRBV5-6 and TRBJ2-4, reads DAGVTQSPTHLIKTRGQQVTLRCSPKSGHDTVSWYQQALGQGPQFIFQYYEEEERQRGNFPDRFSGHQFPNYSSELNVNALLLGDSALYLCASSLGREDLAKNIQYFGAGTRLSVL.

The rearrangement links TRBV6-1 to TRBJ2-7; D might be TRBD2 (5 bases). The V end was cut by 7 bases, the J end by 5 bases, with 15 bases between. The CDR3 length is 13 residues. Germline V gene lookup returns CDR1 MNHNS and CDR2 SASEGT. The chain's CDR3 is CASTGLATHEQYF. Written as DNA, the CDR3 is TGTGCCAGCACCGGCCTAGCCACGCACGAGCAGTACTTC.

The chain joins TRBV2 to TRBJ2-7; 10 nucleotides agree with TRBD1. V dropped 0 bases and J dropped 7; count of bases not matched to a gene: 6. CDR1 is SNHLY and CDR2 is FYNNEI in the germline V gene. This CDR3 region has 15 residues. CDR3 residues: CASSEAGTGAGEQYF. The CDR3 DNA follows: TGTGCCAGCAGTGAAGCAGGGACAGGGGCGGGGGAGCAGTACTTC.

The chain is built from TRBV9 and TRBJ1-1, with D maybe TRBD1 (5 bases). V dropped 7 bases and J dropped 4 bases, with 14 bases sitting between them. The germline gives CDR1 SGDLS, CDR2 YYNGEE. The CDR3 has 13 amino acids. The CDR3 loop reads CASAQGVFTEAFF. The CDR3 DNA sequence: TGTGCCAGCGCTCAGGGTGTTTTCACTGAAGCTTTCTTT. Together with reference TRBV9 and TRBJ1-1, the CDR3 gives the full variable domain: DSGVTQTPKHLITATGQRVTLRCSPRSGDLSVYWYQQSLDQGLQFLIQYYNGEERAKGNILERFSAQQFPDLHSELNLSSLELGDSALYFCASAQGVFTEAFFGQGTRLTVV.

The rearrangement uses TRBV18 and TRBJ2-3, with TRBD2 matching 8 bases. This CDR3 spans 19 amino acids. V trimming: 5 bases; J trimming: 1 base; junction bases outside the gene matches: 17. Germline loops: CDR1 KGHSH, CDR2 LQKENI. This chain's CDR3 is CASSKLAEVVRMGTDTQYF. The CDR3 nucleotides read TGTGCCAGCTCAAAACTAGCGGAGGTCGTCCGCATGGGCACAGATACGCAGTATTTT.

V and J are TRBV5-8 and TRBJ2-3, with TRBD2 matching over 13 bases. With 1 base clipped from V and 1 base from J, the junction kept 3 bases outside the gene matches. CDR1 is SGHTS and CDR2 is YDEGEE in the germline V gene. This CDR3 contains 17 residues. As DNA, the CDR3 is TGTGCCAGCAGCTTGCCTACTAGCGGGAGGGGCACAGATACGCAGTATTTT. Protein: CASSLPTSGRGTDTQYF.

V and J are TRBV2 and TRBJ1-1, with TRBD1 matching 7 bases. V lost 1 base, J lost 1 base, and 0 bases stayed unmatched. The CDR3 loop spans 14 amino acids. Germline V gives CDR1 SNHLY, CDR2 FYNNEI. In DNA form, the CDR3 reads TGTGCCAGCAGTGAAGACAGGGGGAACACTGAAGCTTTCTTT. This codes for CASSEDRGNTEAFF. The whole variable domain, filled in from reference TRBV2 and TRBJ1-1, reads EPEVTQTPSHQVTQMGQEVILRCVPISNHLYFYWYRQILGQKVEFLVSFYNNEISEKSEIFDDQFSVERPDGSNFTLKIRSTKLEDSAMYFCASSEDRGNTEAFFGQGTRLTVV.

This sequence joins TRBV7-3 and TRBJ2-1; TRBD2 agrees at 11 bases. The CDR3 runs 17 residues. Per germline, CDR1 SGHTA and CDR2 FQGTGA. The V segment lost 2 bases and the J segment 6 bases; nucleotides outside the gene matches: 9. The CDR3 loop is CASSLGPSSGRSNEQFF. The CDR3 DNA follows: TGTGCCAGCAGCTTAGGACCTTCTAGCGGGAGGAGCAATGAGCAGTTCTTC.

V and J are TRBV5-1 and TRBJ1-5; 7 bases are shared with TRBD1. Germline loops: CDR1 SGHRS, CDR2 YFSETQ. V shed 2 bases and J 0 bases; nucleotides not matched to a gene: 2. There are 15 residues in the CDR3. The DNA of the CDR3 is TGCGCCAGCAGCTTTCCAGGGGGTAGCAATCAGCCCCAGCATTTT. Amino acid sequence: CASSFPGGSNQPQHF.

Points on this clone: One end of the junction varies from germline; a read error may be responsible. The chain has TRBV7-8 and TRBJ2-2, with a tentative D call TRBD1 (6 bases). Germline CDR1 is SGHVS and CDR2 is FQNEAQ. CDR3 length: 18 residues. The CDR3 DNA reads TGTGCCAGCAGCTCCCGCTCCCAATTGACAGGCAGGACCGGGGAGCTGCTTTTT. This gives the protein CASSSRSQLTGRTGELLF.

This chain links TRBV7-3 with TRBJ2-5; 7 bases map to TRBD1. The germline CDR1 and CDR2 sequences are SGHTA and FQGTGA. The ends lost 5 bases at V and 2 bases at J; junction bases unmatched: 5. This CDR3 has 14 amino acids. As DNA, the CDR3 is TGTGCCAGCAGCCCAAAGGGACAGCAAGAGACCCAGTACTTC. Amino acid sequence: CASSPKGQQETQYF.

The gene calls are TRBV25-1 and TRBJ2-5, with 8 positions matching TRBD2. The DNA matches TRBJ2-7 better at its end, which makes the J call doubtful. CDR1 and CDR2 (germline): MGHDK, SYGVNS. This CDR3 has 15 amino acids. This chain's CDR3 is CATTPGGRELHEQYF. CDR3 DNA sequence: TGTGCCACTACACCGGGGGGGCGGGAGCTCCACGAGCAGTACTTC.

This chain uses TRBV25-1 with TRBJ2-7; D gene ambiguous. Germline V gene lookup returns CDR1 MGHDK and CDR2 SYGVNS. V was pared by 4 bases and J by 0 bases, with 10 bases between. The CDR3 has 14 residues. DNA for the CDR3: TGTGCCAGCAGTGCCCAACTAAGCTCCTACGAGCAGTACTTC. Its protein is CASSAQLSSYEQYF.

The chain couples TRBV5-6 to TRBJ1-1; D unresolved. Germline V gene sequence: CDR1 SGHDT, CDR2 YYEEEE. V shed 5 bases and J shed 3 bases, with 14 bases lying between them. There are 14 residues in the CDR3. The CDR3 is CASRVGGPHTEAFF. The CDR3 DNA reads as TGTGCCAGCAGGGTTGGTGGGCCCCACACTGAAGCTTTCTTT.

V gene TRBV6-6 combines with J gene TRBJ1-5; possible D gene TRBD1, 6 bases. The ends were cut back, 5 bases at V and 2 bases at J, with 13 bases in the middle. CDR1 and CDR2 from the germline V gene are MNHNY and SVGAGI (reference sequence). The CDR3 contains 15 residues. In nucleotides, the CDR3 is TGTGCCAGCAGTGCCAGGGGCGGCGGCAATCAGCCCCAGCATTTT. Amino acids: CASSARGGGNQPQHF.

The chain joins TRBV28 to TRBJ1-4, with TRBD1 identical over 9 bases. Germline-derived CDR1 and CDR2 are MDHEN and SYDVKM. V dropped 6 bases and J dropped 7; count of bases not matched to a gene: 6. CDR3 length: 14 residues. The CDR3 DNA reads TGTGCCAGCAGAACCGACAGGGGGGGTGAAAAACTGTTTTTT. It translates to CASRTDRGGEKLFF.

Here the CDR3 DNA reads TGCGCCAGCAGCTTGGCACGTCGGACAGGCATCTACGAGCAGTACTTC. As protein: CASSLARRTGIYEQYF. The chain joins TRBV5-1 to TRBJ2-7, with 7 bases identical to TRBD1. V trimming: 0 bases; J trimming: 3 bases; junction bases outside the gene matches: 9. The germline CDR1 and CDR2 sequences are SGHRS and YFSETQ. The CDR3 contains 16 residues.

The V gene is TRBV28, the J gene TRBJ2-5, with D possibly matching TRBD2 (6 bases). Trimming stripped 6 bases from V and 1 base from J, with 15 bases between. Per the germline V gene, CDR1 is MDHEN and CDR2 is SYDVKM. This CDR3 is built from 15 residues. The CDR3 reads CASSHGGWGQETQYF. The CDR3 DNA reads as TGTGCCAGCAGCCACGGAGGGTGGGGCCAAGAGACCCAGTACTTC.

The chain couples TRBV18 to TRBJ2-7, with D tentatively TRBD2 (7 bases). The germline V gene has CDR1 KGHSH and CDR2 LQKENI. The CDR3 spans 15 residues. V lost 6 bases to trimming and J lost 1 base, with 16 bases between them. The CDR3 reads CASSLREGTSYEQYF. The CDR3 region has the DNA TGTGCCAGCTCGCTGAGGGAGGGGACATCCTACGAGCAGTACTTC.

This chain joins TRBV15 and TRBJ2-7; possible D gene TRBD1, 5 bases. Germline V lookup: CDR1 LNHNV, CDR2 YYDKDF (reference sequence). Trimming cost V 5 bases and J 1 base, with 15 bases left between them. The CDR3 runs 15 residues. CDR3 region: CATSGRPTASYEQYF. CDR3 nucleotides: TGTGCCACCAGCGGACGTCCGACAGCATCCTACGAGCAGTACTTC. The whole variable domain, remainder taken from reference TRBV15 and TRBJ2-7, is DAMVIQNPRYQVTQFGKPVTLSCSQTLNHNVMYWYQQKSSQAPKLLFHYYDKDFNNEADTPDNFQSRRPNTSFCFLDIRSPGLGDTAMYLCATSGRPTASYEQYFGPGTRLTVT.

The chain uses TRBV6-1 and TRBJ2-7; 7 bases map to TRBD1. V gave up 5 bases and J gave up 3 bases; unmatched junction bases: 7. The CDR3 is 14 amino acids. Germline assignment: CDR1 MNHNS and CDR2 SASEGT. The CDR3 here is CASSPRDSGYEQYF. The CDR3 DNA reads TGTGCCAGCAGTCCGAGGGACAGTGGCTACGAGCAGTACTTC.